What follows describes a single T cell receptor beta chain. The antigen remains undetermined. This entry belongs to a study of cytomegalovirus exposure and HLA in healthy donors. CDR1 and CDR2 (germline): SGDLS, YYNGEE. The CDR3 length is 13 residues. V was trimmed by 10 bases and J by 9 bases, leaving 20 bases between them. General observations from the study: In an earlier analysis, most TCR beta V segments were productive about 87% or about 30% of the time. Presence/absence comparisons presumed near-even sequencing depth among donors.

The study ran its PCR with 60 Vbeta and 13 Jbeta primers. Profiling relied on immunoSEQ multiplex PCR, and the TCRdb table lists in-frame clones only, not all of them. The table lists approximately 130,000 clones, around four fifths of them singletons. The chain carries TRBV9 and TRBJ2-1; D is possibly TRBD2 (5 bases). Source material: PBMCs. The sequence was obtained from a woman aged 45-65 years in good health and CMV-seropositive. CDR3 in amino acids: CAGGVTLESEQFF. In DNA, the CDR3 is TGTGCCGGAGGCGTCACGTTGGAGAGTGAGCAGTTCTTC.